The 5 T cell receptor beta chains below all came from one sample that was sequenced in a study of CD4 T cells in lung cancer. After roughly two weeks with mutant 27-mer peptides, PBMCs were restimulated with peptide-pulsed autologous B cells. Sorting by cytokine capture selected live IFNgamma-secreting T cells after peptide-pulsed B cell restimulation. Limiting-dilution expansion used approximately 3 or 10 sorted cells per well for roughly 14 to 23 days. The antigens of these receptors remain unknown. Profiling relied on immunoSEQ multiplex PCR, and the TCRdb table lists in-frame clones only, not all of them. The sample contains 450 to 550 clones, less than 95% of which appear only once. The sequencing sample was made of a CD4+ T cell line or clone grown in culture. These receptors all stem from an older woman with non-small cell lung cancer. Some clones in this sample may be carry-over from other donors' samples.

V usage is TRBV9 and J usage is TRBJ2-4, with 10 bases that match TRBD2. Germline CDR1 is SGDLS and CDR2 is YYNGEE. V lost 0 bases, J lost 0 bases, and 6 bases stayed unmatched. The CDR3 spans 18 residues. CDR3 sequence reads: CASSVVLAGEKAKNIQYF. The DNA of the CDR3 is TGTGCCAGCAGCGTAGTTCTAGCGGGGGAAAAAGCCAAAAACATTCAGTACTTC.

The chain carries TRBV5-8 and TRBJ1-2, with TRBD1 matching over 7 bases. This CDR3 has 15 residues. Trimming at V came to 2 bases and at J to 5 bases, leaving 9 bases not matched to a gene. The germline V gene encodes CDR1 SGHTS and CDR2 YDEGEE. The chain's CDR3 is CASSFETGNSYGYTF. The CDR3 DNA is TGTGCCAGCAGCTTTGAGACAGGGAATAGTTATGGCTACACCTTC.

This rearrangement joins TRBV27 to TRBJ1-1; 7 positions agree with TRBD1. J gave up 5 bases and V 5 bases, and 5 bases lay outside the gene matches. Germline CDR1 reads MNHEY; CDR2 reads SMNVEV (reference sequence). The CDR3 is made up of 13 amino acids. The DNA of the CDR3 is TGTGCCAGCAGTATGAAGGACAGGACTGAAGCTTTCTTT. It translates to CASSMKDRTEAFF.

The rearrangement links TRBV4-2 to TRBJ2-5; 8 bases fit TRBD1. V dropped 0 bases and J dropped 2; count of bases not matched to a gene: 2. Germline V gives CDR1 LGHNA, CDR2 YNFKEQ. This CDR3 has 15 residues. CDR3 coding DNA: TGTGCCAGCAGCCAAGACCGGGACAGGCAAGAGACCCAGTACTTC. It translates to CASSQDRDRQETQYF.

This chain's CDR3 is CASSLDRFPGELFF. The CDR3 nucleotides read TGTGCCAGCAGCTTAGACAGGTTCCCCGGGGAGCTGTTTTTT. This chain uses TRBV5-5 with TRBJ2-2; D possibly corresponds to TRBD1 (6 bases). Germline CDR1 SGHKS, CDR2 YYEKEE (reference sequence). The V end lost 2 bases, the J end lost 6 bases, and 11 bases lay between the germline ends. The CDR3 loop spans 14 amino acids.